A single T cell receptor beta chain is shown here with its context. Compared with germline, one end of the junction differs, possibly owing to a read error. The source of the sample is a study of blood T cell repertoires in COVID-19. The protocol was immunoSEQ multiplex PCR, while the TCRdb copy is restricted to in-frame clones and leaves out a portion. The sample gives some 35,000 clones, 80% to 90% of which show up once; approximately 3.6% is in the top ten. CDR1 is SGHAT and CDR2 is FQNNGV in the germline V gene. The CDR3 runs 15 residues. The clonotype comes from a man in his forties or fifties with acute or convalescent COVID-19. Sequencing used peripheral blood. The gene calls are TRBV11-2 and TRBJ2-5; perhaps TRBD2 as D (5 bases). The CDR3 sequence: CASRLDFGGQETQYF. The DNA of the CDR3 is TGTGCCAGCAGATTAGATTTCGGAGGCCAAGAGACCCAGTACTTC.